The 3 T cell receptor beta chains below come from one sample, sequenced in a study of blood T cell repertoires in COVID-19. TCRdb keeps only in-frame clones here, not all; method: immunoSEQ multiplex PCR. The sample records roughly 87,000 clones, 70% to 90% being singletons. What was sequenced was peripheral blood. The origin of the receptors is a man between 60 and 75 years old with acute or convalescent COVID-19.

The chain couples TRBV7-3 to TRBJ2-3; 7 bases are a match to TRBD2. This CDR3 is 13 amino acids long. From germline, CDR1 is SGHTA and CDR2 FQGTGA. V lost 8 bases, J lost 1 base, and 3 bases stayed unmatched. Written as DNA, the CDR3 is TGTGCCAGCGGAGCGGGGCGCACAGATACGCAGTATTTT. It is translated as CASGAGRTDTQYF.

The genes are TRBV7-7 and TRBJ2-5; TRBD2 matches at 7 bases. The CDR3 is 14 residues long. V shed 1 base and J 2 bases; nucleotides not matched to a gene: 1. The germline V gene has CDR1 SSHAT and CDR2 FNYEAQ (reference sequence). The CDR3 is CASSLGGGQETQYF. In DNA, the CDR3 is TGTGCCAGCAGCTTAGGCGGGGGTCAAGAGACCCAGTACTTC.

J is TRBJ2-1 and V is TRBV12-3 or TRBV12-4; D is possibly TRBD2 (5 bases). This CDR3 has 13 residues. V lost 6 bases to trimming and J lost 10 bases, with 16 bases between them. The CDR3 sequence: CASRFSDRREQFF. The DNA for the CDR3 is TGTGCCAGCAGGTTTAGCGACCGCAGGGAGCAGTTCTTC.